The next 8 T cell receptor beta chains were all read from a single sample in a study of CD8 T cells in Susac syndrome. Reverse transcription of 0.5 to 1 ug RNA was performed with random hexamers. TCRdb re-analysed the immunoSEQ multiplex PCR reads in MiXCR, keeping a single row per CDR3 protein. Of roughly 400,000 distinct CDR3 sequences detected, more than 80% appear once; the ten largest clones hold roughly 0.11%. The sequencing sample was made of CD8+ T cells from PBMCs. These receptors were obtained from a human donor with multiple sclerosis.

The genes are TRBV7-6 and TRBJ2-5; D remains ambiguous. Germline CDR1 SGHVS, CDR2 FNYEAQ. Trimming stripped 1 base from V and 5 bases from J, with 11 bases between. The CDR3 runs to 14 residues. This chain's CDR3 is CASSLEIVGETQYF. DNA of the CDR3: TGTGCCAGCAGCTTAGAGATCGTAGGGGAGACCCAGTACTTC.

V and J are TRBV6-1 and TRBJ1-6; D gene uncertain. The germline V and J ends were trimmed by 4 bases and 6 bases, with 13 bases remaining between them. Germline-derived CDR1 and CDR2 are MNHNS and SASEGT. There are 15 residues in the CDR3. CDR3 sequence (DNA): TGTGCCAGCAGTGTGGGTCCGGCAGGTAATTCACCCCTCCACTTT. Translated: CASSVGPAGNSPLHF.

The chain carries TRBV27 and TRBJ2-3, with D maybe TRBD2 (5 bases). Germline V gives CDR1 MNHEY, CDR2 SMNVEV (reference sequence). Trimming took 8 bases from V and 6 from J, leaving 15 bases between them. This CDR3 is 13 amino acids long. The CDR3 region is CASPVEGRDTQYF. The CDR3, as DNA: TGTGCCAGCCCTGTTGAGGGCAGGGATACGCAGTATTTT.

The chain is built from TRBV10-1 and TRBJ2-2, with D tentatively TRBD1 or TRBD2 (5 bases each). V was trimmed by 0 bases and J by 0 bases, leaving 11 bases between them. The CDR3 has 17 amino acids. The germline V gene has CDR1 WNHNN and CDR2 SYGVQD (reference sequence). Here the CDR3 DNA reads TGCGCCAGCAGTGAGTCGTTTCAGGGACCGAACACCGGGGAGCTGTTTTTT. It specifies CASSESFQGPNTGELFF.

This clonotype was seen once. This chain uses TRBV20-1 with TRBJ1-3; no reliable D call. The CDR3 extends over 19 amino acids. Germline CDR1 and CDR2: DFQATT and SNEGSKA (reference sequence). The germline V and J ends were trimmed by 3 bases and 0 bases, with 24 bases remaining between them. CDR3 sequence reads: CSARSSARVGFSSGNTIYF. Here the CDR3 DNA reads TGCAGTGCTAGGTCATCGGCCCGGGTGGGATTCTCCTCTGGAAACACCATATATTTT.

The rearrangement joins TRBV3-1 to TRBJ2-2; possibly TRBD2 for D (6 bases). V was trimmed by 1 base and J by 4 bases, leaving 13 bases between them. The CDR3 is 16 amino acids. The germline V gene has CDR1 LGHDT and CDR2 YNNKEL (reference sequence). CDR3: CASSQVLTGVTGELFF. CDR3 in DNA: TGTGCCAGCAGCCAAGTCTTAACGGGAGTCACCGGGGAGCTGTTTTTT.

Only one count was recorded for this clonotype. The genes are TRBV27 and TRBJ2-6; a possible D gene is TRBD1 (5 bases). The CDR3 loop spans 18 amino acids. V was cut by 7 bases and J by 0 bases, with 19 bases left in between. CDR1 and CDR2 from the germline V gene are MNHEY and SMNVEV (reference sequence). CDR3 sequence (DNA): TGTGCCAGCACTTTCCTCGACAGAACCCGCTCTGGGGCCAACGTCCTGACTTTC. Translated: CASTFLDRTRSGANVLTF.

This clonotype came up once. The J gene is TRBJ2-1, the V gene TRBV12-3 or TRBV12-4, with 7 bases identical to TRBD2. V lost 6 bases and J lost 4; bases outside the gene matches: 6. The CDR3 runs 14 residues. CDR3 protein: CASSPPAGYNEQFF. CDR3 in DNA: TGTGCCAGCAGCCCCCCAGCGGGATACAATGAGCAGTTCTTC.